This T cell receptor (beta chain) comes out of a study of OX40 agonist ivuxolimab in advanced cancers. Study-level results: The 0.1-3.0 mg/kg partial responders had among the lowest clonal expansion. Relative to CD4+ cells, CD8+ T cells on average had more expanded clones. The CD4+ and CD8+ T cells in the blood had expanded clonally by week 6 at 0.1 to 3.0 mg/kg.

V lost 4 bases and J lost 9; bases outside the gene matches: 9. This CDR3 comprises 15 residues. Germline CDR1 SGHRS, CDR2 YFSETQ. Points on this clone: The antigen is unknown.

Blood specimens came from baseline, cycle 4 day 1, and cycle 7 day 1. Assay: immunoSEQ multiplex PCR; the TCRdb copy retains only in-frame clones and omits some. The sample includes under 100,000 clones, 70% to 90% of them seen just once. Sample: CD4+ or CD8+ T cells sorted from blood, taken in a trial of the OX40 agonist ivuxolimab. V usage is TRBV5-1 and J usage is TRBJ2-1; 11 bases fit TRBD2. This sequence was found in an adult with an advanced solid tumor such as melanoma, head and neck, liver or kidney cancer. CDR3 residues: CASSISGGAPPEQFF. Here the CDR3 DNA reads TGCGCCAGCAGCATTAGCGGGGGGGCTCCCCCTGAGCAGTTCTTC.